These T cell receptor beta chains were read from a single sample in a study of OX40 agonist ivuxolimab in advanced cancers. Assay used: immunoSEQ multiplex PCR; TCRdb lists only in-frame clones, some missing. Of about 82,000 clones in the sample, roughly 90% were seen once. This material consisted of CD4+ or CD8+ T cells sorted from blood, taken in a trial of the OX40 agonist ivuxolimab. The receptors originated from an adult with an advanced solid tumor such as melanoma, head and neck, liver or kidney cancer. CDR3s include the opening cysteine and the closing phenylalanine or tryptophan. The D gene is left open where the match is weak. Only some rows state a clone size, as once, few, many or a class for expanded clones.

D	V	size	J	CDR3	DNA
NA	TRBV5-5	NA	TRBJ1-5	CASSHGEERNQPQHF	TGTGCCAGCAGCCACGGAGAGGAGCGCAATCAGCCCCAGCATTTT
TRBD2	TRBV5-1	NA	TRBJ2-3	CASSSGTNSGGNTDTQYF	TGCGCCAGCAGCTCGGGTACTAATAGCGGGGGTAACACAGATACGCAGTATTTT
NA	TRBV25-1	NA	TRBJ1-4	CASSQTGAGEKLFF	TGTGCCAGCAGCCAGACAGGTGCGGGGGAAAAACTGTTTTTT
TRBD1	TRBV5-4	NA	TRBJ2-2	CASSRDSHTNTGELFF	TGTGCCAGCAGCCGGGACAGCCACACGAACACCGGGGAGCTGTTTTTT
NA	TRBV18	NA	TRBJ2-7	CASSPPPGSEQYF	TGTGCCAGCTCACCACCTCCCGGGAGCGAGCAGTACTTC
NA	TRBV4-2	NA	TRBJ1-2	CASSSGAAGYGYTF	TGTGCCAGCAGCTCAGGGGCTGCGGGCTATGGCTACACCTTC
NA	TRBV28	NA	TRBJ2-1	CASRARGLTHNEQFF	TGTGCCAGCAGGGCAAGAGGGCTAACACACAATGAGCAGTTCTTC
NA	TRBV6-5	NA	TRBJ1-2	CASGGQEVYGYTF	TGTGCCAGCGGAGGACAAGAAGTATATGGCTACACCTTC
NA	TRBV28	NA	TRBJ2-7	CASSSPNRPSYEQYF	TGTGCCAGCAGTTCCCCCAACAGACCATCCTACGAGCAGTACTTC
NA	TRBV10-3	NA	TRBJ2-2	CAIPGPGQPSGANTGELFF	TGTGCCATCCCAGGGCCGGGACAACCCTCCGGAGCGAACACCGGGGAGCTGTTTTTT
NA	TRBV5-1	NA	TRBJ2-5	CASSPLGAGETQYF	TGCGCCAGCAGTCCCCTGGGGGCAGGAGAGACCCAGTACTTC
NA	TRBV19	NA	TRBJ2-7	CASSRDGFYEQYF	TGTGCCAGTAGTAGGGACGGATTCTACGAGCAGTACTTC
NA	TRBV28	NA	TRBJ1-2	CASSRSSRGAYGYTF	TGTGCCAGCAGTCGGTCAAGTCGCGGGGCCTATGGCTACACCTTC
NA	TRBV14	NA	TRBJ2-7	CASSQERGRVHEQYF	TGTGCCAGCAGCCAAGAGAGGGGCAGGGTCCACGAGCAGTACTTC
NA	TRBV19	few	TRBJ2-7	CASRGGREQYF	TGTGCCAGTCGAGGGGGACGCGAGCAGTACTTC
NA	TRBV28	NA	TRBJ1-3	CASSLGNRFASGNTIYF	TGTGCCAGCAGTTTGGGGAACAGATTTGCCTCTGGAAACACCATATATTTT
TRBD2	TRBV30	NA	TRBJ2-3	CAWSRGAGGTDTQYF	TGTGCCTGGAGCCGCGGTGCGGGAGGGACAGATACGCAGTATTTT
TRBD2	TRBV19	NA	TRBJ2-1	CASRTSGNEQFF	TGTGCCAGTCGGACTAGCGGGAATGAGCAGTTCTTC
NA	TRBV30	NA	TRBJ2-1	CAWTDWGGPAYNEQFF	TGTGCCTGGACCGACTGGGGAGGTCCCGCCTACAATGAGCAGTTCTTC
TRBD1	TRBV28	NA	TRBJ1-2	CASSLTGTGEYGYTF	TGTGCCAGCAGTTTAACCGGGACAGGCGAGTATGGCTACACCTTC
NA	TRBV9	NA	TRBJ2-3	CASSVTGRTDTQYF	TGTGCCAGCAGCGTTACCGGCCGCACAGATACGCAGTATTTT
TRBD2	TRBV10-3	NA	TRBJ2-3	CAIRGSGSTDTQYF	TGTGCCATCCGGGGTAGCGGGAGCACAGATACGCAGTATTTT
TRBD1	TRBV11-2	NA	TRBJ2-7	CASSSGQVSEQYF	TGTGCCAGCAGCTCCGGACAGGTCTCCGAGCAGTACTTC
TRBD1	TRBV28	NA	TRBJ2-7	CATYPPGQGASEQYF	TGTGCCACCTACCCTCCGGGACAGGGGGCCTCCGAGCAGTACTTC
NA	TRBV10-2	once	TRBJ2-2	CASSEQGGHGNTGELFF	TGCGCCAGCAGTGAGCAGGGGGGGCATGGCAACACCGGGGAGCTGTTTTTT
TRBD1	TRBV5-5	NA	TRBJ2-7	CASSRQGGTYEQYF	TGTGCCAGCAGCCGACAGGGGGGAACCTACGAGCAGTACTTC
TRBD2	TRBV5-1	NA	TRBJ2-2	CASSLVRAGLGTGELFF	TGCGCCAGCAGCTTGGTCCGAGCGGGGCTAGGCACCGGGGAGCTGTTTTTT
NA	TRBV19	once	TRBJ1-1	CASSPIRNTEAFF	TGTGCCAGTAGTCCCATCAGGAACACTGAAGCTTTCTTT
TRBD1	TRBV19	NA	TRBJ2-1	CASSIESRGPINEQFF	TGTGCCAGTAGTATAGAGTCCAGGGGGCCAATTAATGAGCAGTTCTTC
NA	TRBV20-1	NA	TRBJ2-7	CSANAAYEQYF	TGCAGTGCTAACGCGGCCTACGAGCAGTACTTC
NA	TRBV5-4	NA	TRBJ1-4	CASSLLGGAGEKLFF	TGTGCCAGCAGCTTGTTGGGGGGCGCCGGGGAAAAACTGTTTTTT
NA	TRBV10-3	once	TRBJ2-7	CAISDQQVSVYEQYF	TGTGCCATCAGTGATCAACAGGTCTCGGTCTACGAGCAGTACTTC
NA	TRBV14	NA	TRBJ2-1	CASSQAGIGYEQFF	TGTGCCAGCAGCCAAGCTGGCATCGGGTATGAGCAGTTCTTC
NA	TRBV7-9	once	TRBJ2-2	CASSSTGSKFF	TGTGCCAGCAGCTCTACAGGGTCCAAGTTTTTT
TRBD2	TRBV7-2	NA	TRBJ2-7	CASSFYVGSGRFNEQYF	TGTGCCAGCAGCTTTTACGTGGGTAGCGGGAGGTTCAACGAGCAGTACTTC
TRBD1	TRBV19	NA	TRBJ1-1	CASRTKQGTEAFF	TGTGCCAGTAGGACCAAACAGGGGACTGAAGCTTTCTTT
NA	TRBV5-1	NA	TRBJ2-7	CASSPRTGYEQYF	TGCGCCAGCAGCCCTCGGACTGGGTACGAGCAGTACTTC
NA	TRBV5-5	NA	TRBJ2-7	CASSSSGYEGEQYF	TGTGCCAGCAGCTCCTCAGGGTATGAGGGCGAGCAGTACTTC
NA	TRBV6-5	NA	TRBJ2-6	CASNAQGSGANVLTF	TGTGCCAGCAACGCACAGGGATCCGGGGCCAACGTCCTGACTTTC
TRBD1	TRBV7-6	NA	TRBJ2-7	CASTLGAQQGDHEQYF	TGTGCCAGCACCCTCGGAGCTCAACAGGGGGACCACGAGCAGTACTTC
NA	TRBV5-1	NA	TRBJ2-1	CASSFRWFDEQFF	TGCGCCAGCAGCTTCCGGTGGTTCGATGAGCAGTTCTTC
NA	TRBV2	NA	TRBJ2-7	CASRRDGGQYF	TGTGCCAGCAGGAGGGACGGGGGGCAGTACTTC
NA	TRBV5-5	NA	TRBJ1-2	CASSLGGVGYTF	TGTGCCAGCAGCTTGGGAGGGGTGGGCTACACCTTC
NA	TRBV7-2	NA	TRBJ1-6	CASSLAYRGVNSPLHF	TGTGCCAGCAGCTTAGCGTACCGTGGGGTCAATTCACCCCTCCACTTT
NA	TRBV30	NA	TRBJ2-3	CAWIYQGTDTQYF	TGTGCCTGGATTTATCAGGGCACAGATACGCAGTATTTT
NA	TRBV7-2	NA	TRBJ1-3	CASKLGRGNTIYF	TGTGCCAGCAAGTTGGGGCGAGGGAACACCATATATTTT
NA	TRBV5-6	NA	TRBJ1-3	CASSGGNTIYF	TGTGCCAGCAGCGGAGGAAACACCATATATTTT
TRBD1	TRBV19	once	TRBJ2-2	CASRETGSGELFF	TGTGCCAGTAGGGAGACAGGGAGCGGGGAGCTGTTTTTT
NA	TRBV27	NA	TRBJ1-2	CASSLLPQATNGYTF	TGTGCCAGCAGTCTCCTCCCCCAGGCGACCAATGGCTACACCTTC
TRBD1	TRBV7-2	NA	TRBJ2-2	CASSFGTGFNTGELFF	TGTGCCAGCAGCTTCGGGACAGGCTTTAACACCGGGGAGCTGTTTTTT
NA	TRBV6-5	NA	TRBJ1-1	CASSDSGFVAFF	TGTGCCAGCAGTGATTCAGGGTTTGTAGCTTTCTTT
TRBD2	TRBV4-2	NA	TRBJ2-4	CASSQDRLAGGEQYF	TGTGCCAGCAGCCAAGATAGGCTAGCGGGAGGGGAACAGTACTTC
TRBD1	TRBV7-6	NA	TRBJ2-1	CASSLGQGPYNEQFF	TGTGCCAGCAGCTTAGGACAGGGACCCTACAATGAGCAGTTCTTC
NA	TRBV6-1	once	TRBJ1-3	CASSEGGGGNTIYF	TGTGCCAGCAGTGAAGGGGGAGGTGGAAACACCATATATTTT
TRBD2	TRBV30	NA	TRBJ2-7	CAWTKTSVSTRSNEQYF	TGTGCCTGGACCAAGACTAGCGTCTCGACCCGTTCGAACGAGCAGTACTTC
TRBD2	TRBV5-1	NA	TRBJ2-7	CASSSGLAGVEEQYF	TGCGCCAGCAGCTCTGGACTAGCGGGAGTAGAAGAGCAGTACTTC
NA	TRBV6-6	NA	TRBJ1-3	CASRTVSGNTIYF	TGTGCCAGCAGGACAGTCTCTGGAAACACCATATATTTT